The present entry profiles one TCR beta chain with its context. Its antigen is not identified. The data stem from a study of chemoradiotherapy in HPV16-positive cancers. Study-wide points: The functional HPV-specific definition rests on just a couple of HPV16-positive patients. During treatment, candidate HPV-specific clones and E7-related motifs expanded in tumor.

Using immunoSEQ multiplex PCR, the repertoire was profiled, and TCRdb retains in-frame clones only, with some absent. The sample holds some 16,000 clones, more than 70% seen once. Germline CDR1 and CDR2: GTSNPN and SVGIG (reference sequence). The germline V and J ends were trimmed by 2 bases and 8 bases, with 22 bases remaining between them. The CDR3 totals 16 residues. This TCR was sampled from a human donor with HPV-associated anogenital cancer. The J gene is TRBJ2-4, the V gene TRBV30; D might be TRBD2 (7 bases). The specimen was collected from a patient who underwent chemoradiotherapy. CDR3 in amino acids: CAWSKDYLRGADIQYF. The DNA of the CDR3 is TGTGCCTGGAGTAAGGATTACCTCCGGGGGGCCGACATTCAGTACTTC.